This T cell receptor (beta chain) was found in a study of STAT5B mutations in CD4+ large granular lymphocyte leukemia. Note on this clone: Its target is unknown.

Buffy coats from healthy blood donors served as controls. Study results and caveats: No patients shared main leukemic clonotypes, though less than 30% appeared at low frequency elsewhere. Patient CD4-sorted repertoires looked more clonal than healthy CD4+ repertoires, even without putative leukemic clones.

V lost 5 bases to trimming and J lost 3 bases, with 12 bases between them. This CDR3 comprises 13 residues. Germline V gives CDR1 SGHRS, CDR2 YFSETQ. Sequencing was at survey level. The table came from immunoSEQ multiplex PCR; TCRdb's copy has only in-frame clones and leaves some out. The repertoire holds about 24,000 clones, with over 70% as singletons. V and J are TRBV5-1 and TRBJ2-7; TRBD1 or TRBD2 may be the D gene (5 bases each). The sequence was collected from a human donor in good health. Material: CD4+ T cells from blood buffy coats. The CDR3 DNA is TGCGCCAGCAGTCCCGGGACCTACTACGAGCAGTACTTC. Translating gives CASSPGTYYEQYF.